This T cell receptor beta chain was sequenced in a study of T cell changes during pregnancy in multiple sclerosis. Repertoires were generated with immunoSEQ multiplex PCR, while TCRdb's copy carries only in-frame clones and drops some. The repertoire holds roughly 89,000 clones, with 90% to 95% as singletons. A few counts support this clone. This TCR derives from a female donor in good health, enrolled as a control in a pregnancy study. The starting material was peripheral blood, obtained after pregnancy.

CDR3 DNA sequence: TGTGCCAGTAGACGGATCAGGGATAGCAATCAGCCCCAGCATTTT. Translated, it gives CASRRIRDSNQPQHF. The V gene is TRBV19, the J gene TRBJ1-5; TRBD1 is a possible D gene (5 bases). Germline-derived CDR1 and CDR2 are LNHDA and SQIVND (reference sequence). Trimming took off 6 bases at V and 0 bases at J, with 12 bases between the two ends. The CDR3 is 15 amino acids.